This T cell receptor (beta chain) was captured in a study of monozygotic twins with inflammatory bowel disease. General study findings and limits: Patient repertoires may have gained variability from differing immunosuppressive treatments. With inverse Simpson as the measure, TCRbeta diversity was lower in IBD patients than in healthy co-twins.

Germline loops: CDR1 MDHEN, CDR2 SYDVKM. The CDR3 covers 13 residues. In preparing each TCR library, about 3.5 ug of total RNA was used. With the 5' RACE reads reprocessed, TCRdb shows one record per CDR3 protein and no DNA. The sample includes about 380,000 distinct CDR3 sequences. Blood samples, whole and unsorted for T cells, yielded the isolated total RNA. With respect to this clonotype: Its antigen is not known.

This TCR was sampled from a human donor with ulcerative colitis or Crohn's disease, or a healthy co-twin of an affected twin (not recorded which). The chain links TRBV28 to TRBJ1-5. Sequenced sample: blood. CDR3: CASHSLLYQPQHF. The whole variable domain, filled in from reference TRBV28 and TRBJ1-5, reads DVKVTQSSRYLVKRTGEKVFLECVQDMDHENMFWYRQDPGLGLRLIYFSYDVKMKEKGDIPEGYSVSREKKERFSLILESASTNQTSMYLCASHSLLYQPQHFGDGTRLSIL.